The T cell receptor (beta chain) under discussion was sequenced for a study of cytomegalovirus exposure and HLA in healthy donors. 13 Jbeta primers and 60 Vbeta primers were used for the PCR. Assay used: immunoSEQ multiplex PCR; TCRdb lists only in-frame clones, some missing. This sample has approximately 150,000 clones, with roughly three quarters found just once. This CDR3 is built from 16 residues. The V and J ends lost 3 bases and 0 bases respectively, with 14 bases between them. Germline-derived CDR1 and CDR2 are SEHNR and FQNEAQ (reference sequence). At collection, donors were nominally healthy, but unrecorded immune exposures were probable. Whole-study findings and limits: Exclusion as indistinguishable affected some V segments, including TRBV6-2 and TRBV6-3.

This clone has more than one count but fewer than ten. Its antigen is still unknown. The sequence was obtained from a woman in her thirties or forties in good health and CMV-seronegative. The chain uses TRBV7-9 and TRBJ2-5, with a possible D match to TRBD2 (6 bases). Source material: PBMCs. The CDR3 DNA is TGTGCCAGCAGCTTGGGCCCCGGGGGATACCAAGAGACCCAGTACTTC. Residues: CASSLGPGGYQETQYF. Based on the CDR3 plus reference TRBV7-9 and TRBJ2-5, the full variable domain is DTGVSQNPRHKITKRGQNVTFRCDPISEHNRLYWYRQTLGQGPEFLTYFQNEAQLEKSRLLSDRFSAERPKGSFSTLEIQRTEQGDSAMYLCASSLGPGGYQETQYFGPGTRLLVL.